The 32 T cell receptor beta chains below come from one sample, sequenced in a study of cytomegalovirus exposure and HLA in healthy donors. Vbeta (60) and Jbeta (13) primers were used in the PCR. Data came from immunoSEQ multiplex PCR; TCRdb stores just in-frame clones and leaves some out. In total, the table holds roughly 220,000 clones. The specimen sequenced was PBMCs. Every receptor here comes from a girl aged 2 to 9 in good health and CMV-seropositive.

This chain's CDR3 is CASNPTGTVGELFF. The CDR3 DNA follows: TGTGCCAGCAACCCGACAGGGACGGTCGGGGAGCTGTTTTTT. The rearrangement uses TRBV9 and TRBJ2-2; the match to TRBD1 covers 7 bases. This CDR3 comprises 14 residues. Germline loops: CDR1 SGDLS, CDR2 YYNGEE. Trimming took 6 bases from V and 7 from J; bases not matched to a gene: 9.

The chain uses TRBV5-4 and TRBJ1-4, with 9 bases identical to TRBD1. This CDR3 is 16 amino acids long. The germline V gene encodes CDR1 SGHNT and CDR2 YYREEE (reference sequence). The V and J ends lost 4 bases and 7 bases, in that order; junction bases with no gene match: 11. The CDR3 spells CASSLDRGSEGEKLFF. CDR3 DNA sequence: TGTGCCAGCAGCCTCGACAGGGGGAGTGAGGGTGAAAAACTGTTTTTT.

The CDR3 protein is CASSPLDKPLHF. DNA of the CDR3: TGTGCCAGCAGCCCCTTGGACAAACCCCTCCACTTT. The V gene is TRBV7-9, the J gene TRBJ1-6, with D possibly TRBD1 on 5 matching bases. Germline CDR1 is SEHNR and CDR2 is FQNEAQ (reference sequence). V lost 5 bases and J lost 12, with 11 bases in between. The length of the CDR3 is 12 residues.

The chain carries TRBV28 and TRBJ1-5; 7 bases map to TRBD1. This CDR3 comprises 15 residues. The V segment lost 6 bases and the J segment 0 bases; nucleotides outside the gene matches: 5. CDR1 is MDHEN and CDR2 is SYDVKM in the germline V gene. CDR3 nucleotide sequence: TGTGCCAGCAGGTCCGGGACAGATAGCAATCAGCCCCAGCATTTT. It codes for CASRSGTDSNQPQHF. The variable domain in full, completed from reference TRBV28 and TRBJ1-5, reads DVKVTQSSRYLVKRTGEKVFLECVQDMDHENMFWYRQDPGLGLRLIYFSYDVKMKEKGDIPEGYSVSREKKERFSLILESASTNQTSMYLCASRSGTDSNQPQHFGDGTRLSIL.

This chain joins TRBV4-1 and TRBJ1-6, with a possible D match to TRBD1 (6 bases). V gave up 0 bases and J gave up 7 bases, with 13 bases separating them. Germline CDR1 and CDR2: MGHRA and YSYEKL. The CDR3 is 16 residues long. The CDR3 is CASSQDAGERNSPLHF. The DNA of the CDR3 is TGCGCCAGCAGCCAAGATGCAGGGGAAAGGAATTCACCCCTCCACTTT.

The chain couples TRBV7-9 to TRBJ2-2, with 7 bases fitting TRBD1. CDR1 and CDR2 from the germline V gene are SEHNR and FQNEAQ (reference sequence). The CDR3 loop spans 13 amino acids. Trimming at V came to 5 bases and at J to 7 bases, leaving 4 bases not matched to a gene. CDR3 coding DNA: TGTGCCAGCAGCATACAGGGGTTCGGGGAGCTGTTTTTT. This codes for CASSIQGFGELFF.

The chain couples TRBV19 to TRBJ1-5, with D possibly TRBD1 on 6 matching bases. This CDR3 comprises 16 residues. Germline V gives CDR1 LNHDA, CDR2 SQIVND (reference sequence). Trimming removed 4 bases from V and 3 bases from J, with 16 bases in between. The CDR3 region is CASSTWTVHNNQPQHF. The CDR3 DNA sequence: TGTGCCAGTAGTACCTGGACAGTACATAACAATCAGCCCCAGCATTTT. Full variable domain (outside the CDR3, taken from reference TRBV19 and TRBJ1-5): DGGITQSPKYLFRKEGQNVTLSCEQNLNHDAMYWYRQDPGQGLRLIYYSQIVNDFQKGDIAEGYSVSREKKESFPLTVTSAQKNPTAFYLCASSTWTVHNNQPQHFGDGTRLSIL.

V gene TRBV5-6 combines with J gene TRBJ2-7, with a tentative D call TRBD1 (6 bases). The CDR3 covers 17 residues. V shed 2 bases and J shed 4 bases, with 22 bases lying between them. Germline loops: CDR1 SGHDT, CDR2 YYEEEE. CDR3 DNA: TGTGCCAGCAGCTTCCTTCACCAGACACAGAGGGGGTACGAGCAGTACTTC. It codes for CASSFLHQTQRGYEQYF.

The V call is TRBV15, the J call TRBJ2-1; D remains unclear. The CDR3 length is 14 residues. The ends were cut back, 6 bases at V and 0 bases at J, with 9 bases in the middle. Looked up from germline, CDR1 is LNHNV and CDR2 is YYDKDF (reference sequence). CDR3 coding DNA: TGTGCCACCAGAGCGTTAAGCTCCTACAATGAGCAGTTCTTC. Its protein product is CATRALSSYNEQFF. Looking up the rest from reference TRBV15 and TRBJ2-1 gives the full variable domain: DAMVIQNPRYQVTQFGKPVTLSCSQTLNHNVMYWYQQKSSQAPKLLFHYYDKDFNNEADTPDNFQSRRPNTSFCFLDIRSPGLGDTAMYLCATRALSSYNEQFFGPGTRLTVL.

The V and J genes are TRBV7-9 and TRBJ2-1, with 8 bases aligning to TRBD1. V dropped 5 bases and J dropped 7; count of bases not matched to a gene: 7. Germline values: CDR1 SEHNR, CDR2 FQNEAQ (reference sequence). The CDR3 is made up of 14 amino acids. This CDR3 reads CASSPRQGPNEQFF. CDR3 in DNA: TGTGCCAGCAGCCCCAGACAGGGGCCGAATGAGCAGTTCTTC.

V and J are TRBV11-2 and TRBJ2-3; TRBD1 agrees at 10 bases. Germline assignment: CDR1 SGHAT and CDR2 FQNNGV. The CDR3 totals 16 residues. V shed 4 bases and J 3 bases; nucleotides not matched to a gene: 7. CDR3 DNA sequence: TGTGCCAGCAGCTCCCCGGACAGGGGGTCGACAGATACGCAGTATTTT. Translating gives CASSSPDRGSTDTQYF.

CDR3: CASSLGTGENYGYTF. The CDR3 DNA reads as TGTGCCAGCAGCTTAGGGACAGGGGAAAACTATGGCTACACCTTC. The chain employs TRBV7-9 and TRBJ1-2; 9 bases are shared with TRBD1. The CDR3 consists of 15 residues. Germline V gene data show CDR1 as SEHNR and CDR2 as FQNEAQ (reference sequence). The ends lost 1 base at V and 2 bases at J; junction bases unmatched: 2.

As DNA, the CDR3 is TGTGCCAGCAGTGAAGGCAGGATTGGGTCGGAAAAACTGTTTTTT. Its protein is CASSEGRIGSEKLFF. The J gene is TRBJ1-4, the V gene TRBV2; D gene uncertain. CDR1 is SNHLY and CDR2 is FYNNEI in the germline V gene. Trimming shortened V by 1 base and J by 8 bases, and 14 bases separated the two germline ends. The CDR3 extends over 15 amino acids.

The chain has TRBV7-9 and TRBJ2-5; TRBD2 aligns across 9 bases. The J call may be wrong; the DNA end is better matched by TRBJ2-7. The CDR3 is 13 amino acids. Per the germline V gene, CDR1 is SEHNR and CDR2 is FQNEAQ (reference sequence). The CDR3 DNA is TGTGCCGCCGGGGGTAGCGGGAGCTACGAGCAGTACTTC. Its protein is CAAGGSGSYEQYF.

The chain combines TRBV28 with TRBJ1-1; possible D gene TRBD1, 6 bases. The V and J ends lost 5 bases and 7 bases respectively, with 14 bases between them. CDR1 MDHEN and CDR2 SYDVKM come from the germline V gene. The CDR3 is 13 amino acids. CDR3 sequence reads: CASSETGTLEAFF. DNA for the CDR3: TGTGCCAGCAGTGAGACAGGCACCCTTGAAGCTTTCTTT. Full variable domain (rest looked up from reference TRBV28 and TRBJ1-1): DVKVTQSSRYLVKRTGEKVFLECVQDMDHENMFWYRQDPGLGLRLIYFSYDVKMKEKGDIPEGYSVSREKKERFSLILESASTNQTSMYLCASSETGTLEAFFGQGTRLTVV.

The chain couples TRBV9 to TRBJ2-7; no firm D call. The CDR3 has 15 amino acids. The germline V gene has CDR1 SGDLS and CDR2 YYNGEE. Trimming took off 0 bases at V and 1 base at J, with 11 bases between the two ends. CDR3 bases: TGTGCCAGCAGCGTAGCGTCGGAGAAGTCCTACGAGCAGTACTTC. Residues: CASSVASEKSYEQYF.

The chain combines TRBV27 with TRBJ2-1; TRBD2 agrees at 12 bases. Germline V gene data show CDR1 as MNHEY and CDR2 as SMNVEV (reference sequence). Trimming cost V 2 bases and J 9 bases; bases outside gene matches: 5. This CDR3 comprises 15 residues. For the CDR3, the DNA is TGTGCCAGCAGTTTACGACTAGCGGGAGTAGGTGAGCAGTTCTTC. It specifies CASSLRLAGVGEQFF.

The V gene is TRBV7-2, the J gene TRBJ1-2; D gene ambiguous. The V gene lost 2 bases and the J gene lost 2 bases, with 6 bases spanning the gap. From germline, CDR1 is SGHTA and CDR2 FQGNSA. The CDR3 extends over 13 amino acids. CDR3 sequence: CASSLRGNYGYTF. The CDR3 region has the DNA TGTGCCAGCAGCTTACGGGGAAACTATGGCTACACCTTC.

The chain joins TRBV6-1 to TRBJ1-5; the match to TRBD1 covers 7 bases. The CDR3 has 17 amino acids. Germline V CDR1 and CDR2: MNHNS, SASEGT. The V and J ends lost 1 base and 3 bases, in that order; junction bases with no gene match: 9. For the CDR3, the DNA is TGTGCCAGCAGTGAAGGGGGGGACAGTTTACTCAATCAGCCCCAGCATTTT. This translates into CASSEGGDSLLNQPQHF.

V and J are TRBV5-1 and TRBJ2-5, with D tentatively TRBD2 (5 bases). The DNA end is a closer match to TRBJ2-7, so the J assignment may be wrong. Germline V gene lookup returns CDR1 SGHRS and CDR2 YFSETQ. CDR3 size: 14 residues. CDR3 protein: CASSKARAPYEQYF. The CDR3 bases are TGCGCCAGCAGTAAAGCGAGGGCTCCCTACGAGCAGTACTTC.

This chain uses TRBV10-3 with TRBJ1-5; perhaps TRBD1 as D (6 bases). Trimming removed 3 bases at V and 3 bases at J, with 9 bases between. CDR1 ENHRY and CDR2 SYGVKD come from the germline V gene. The CDR3 extends over 14 amino acids. CDR3: CAISDQGINQPQHF. CDR3 bases: TGTGCCATCAGTGACCAGGGGATCAATCAGCCCCAGCATTTT.

The chain joins TRBV2 to TRBJ2-1; D may be TRBD2 (6 bases). Germline CDR1 is SNHLY and CDR2 is FYNNEI. This CDR3 spans 13 amino acids. V was clipped by 8 bases and J by 13 bases, with 21 bases between them. The CDR3 DNA follows: TGTGCCAGCGCGGCGGGGTTTCTGACAATACAGTTCTTC. As protein: CASAAGFLTIQFF.

The chain carries TRBV21-1 and TRBJ1-2; the table's D call, TRBD1, has no DNA check behind it. TRBV21-1 has pseudogene status. This CDR3 region has 18 residues. The CDR3 DNA follows: TGTGCCAGCAGCAAAGATCGTTCGGCAGGGGGCATAGGCTATGGCTACACCTTC. This sequence encodes CASSKDRSAGGIGYGYTF.

The chain carries TRBV27 and TRBJ1-5; tentatively, D is TRBD1 (6 bases). Deletions cut 5 bases from V and 5 bases from J, with 13 bases between. This CDR3 spans 14 amino acids. CDR1 is MNHEY and CDR2 is SMNVEV in the germline V gene (reference sequence). CDR3 sequence reads: CASSLDRFDQPQHF. The CDR3 bases are TGTGCCAGCAGTCTCGACAGGTTTGATCAGCCCCAGCATTTT.

The chain combines TRBV5-8 with TRBJ1-6; no firm D call. This CDR3 has 15 residues. Trimming pared 0 bases from V and 5 bases from J, leaving 9 bases between. The germline CDR1 and CDR2 sequences are SGHTS and YDEGEE. The chain's CDR3 is CASSLEAADNSPLHF. The CDR3 coding sequence is TGTGCCAGCAGCTTGGAGGCAGCGGATAATTCACCCCTCCACTTT.

This chain joins TRBV6-5 and TRBJ1-4, with a tentative D call TRBD1 (5 bases). Germline CDR1 is MNHEY and CDR2 is SVGAGI. Trimming shortened V by 4 bases and J by 2 bases, and 11 bases separated the two germline ends. This CDR3 contains 15 residues. CDR3 sequence reads: CASSLHRQTNEKLFF. The CDR3 nucleotides read TGTGCCAGCAGTTTACACAGGCAGACTAATGAAAAACTGTTTTTT.

The J gene is TRBJ1-4, the V gene TRBV28; TRBD1 agrees at 7 bases. The trim removed 5 bases at V and 1 base at J, leaving 4 bases unmatched. Germline loops: CDR1 MDHEN, CDR2 SYDVKM. This CDR3 contains 15 residues. CDR3 region: CASSRQGQTNEKLFF. The DNA of the CDR3 is TGTGCCAGCAGTCGACAGGGACAAACTAATGAAAAACTGTTTTTT. Using reference TRBV28 and TRBJ1-4 for the parts outside the CDR3, the full variable domain is DVKVTQSSRYLVKRTGEKVFLECVQDMDHENMFWYRQDPGLGLRLIYFSYDVKMKEKGDIPEGYSVSREKKERFSLILESASTNQTSMYLCASSRQGQTNEKLFFGSGTQLSVL.

The chain recombines TRBV5-4 with TRBJ1-1, with 8 bases matching TRBD1. V shed 4 bases, J shed 1 base, and the junction held 9 bases outside the gene matches. The germline gives CDR1 SGHNT, CDR2 YYREEE (reference sequence). The CDR3 totals 16 residues. CDR3 DNA sequence: TGTGCCAGCAGCGGAAACAGGGGGACAGGGAACACTGAAGCTTTCTTT. Its translation is CASSGNRGTGNTEAFF.

The chain recombines TRBV19 with TRBJ2-7; 7 positions match TRBD1. The CDR3 runs to 15 residues. The trim removed 2 bases at V and 1 base at J, leaving 5 bases unmatched. Germline V gene lookup returns CDR1 LNHDA and CDR2 SQIVND (reference sequence). CDR3 bases: TGTGCCAGTAGTATATTTAACAGGGGATCCTACGAGCAGTACTTC. Its protein is CASSIFNRGSYEQYF.

As DNA, the CDR3 is TGTGCCAGCAGCTTGGGGGGGCACACCGGGGAGCTGTTTTTT. This gives the protein CASSLGGHTGELFF. The chain combines TRBV27 with TRBJ2-2, with D tentatively TRBD2 (7 bases). Per germline, CDR1 MNHEY and CDR2 SMNVEV (reference sequence). This CDR3 contains 14 residues. V was clipped by 6 bases and J by 3 bases, with 11 bases between them.

V gene TRBV29-1 combines with J gene TRBJ2-3; 7 nucleotides agree with TRBD1. CDR3 length: 13 amino acids. V lost 5 bases to trimming and J lost 4 bases; unmatched junction nucleotides: 6. In germline, CDR1 is SQVTM, CDR2 ANQGSEA. CDR3 sequence: CSVTTGLSDTQYF. The CDR3 coding sequence is TGCAGCGTTACGACAGGGCTTTCAGATACGCAGTATTTT.

The rearrangement uses TRBV28 and TRBJ2-7; 7 nucleotides match TRBD1. After removal of 6 bases from V and 4 bases from J, the junction contained 9 bases not matched to a gene. Germline V gene sequence: CDR1 MDHEN, CDR2 SYDVKM. This CDR3 is 14 amino acids long. CDR3 sequence: CASRRLQGTYEQYF. In DNA form, the CDR3 reads TGTGCCAGCAGGCGTCTACAGGGGACATACGAGCAGTACTTC.